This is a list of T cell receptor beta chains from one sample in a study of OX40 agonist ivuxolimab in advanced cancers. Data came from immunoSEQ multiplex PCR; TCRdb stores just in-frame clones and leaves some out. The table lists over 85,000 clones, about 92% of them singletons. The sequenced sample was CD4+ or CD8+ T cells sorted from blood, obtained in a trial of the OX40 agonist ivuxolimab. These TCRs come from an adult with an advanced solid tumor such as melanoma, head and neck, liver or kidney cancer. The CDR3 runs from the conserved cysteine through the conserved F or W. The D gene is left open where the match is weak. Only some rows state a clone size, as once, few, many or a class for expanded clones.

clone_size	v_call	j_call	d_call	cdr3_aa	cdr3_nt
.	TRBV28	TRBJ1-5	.	CASKGYSNQPQHF	TGTGCCAGCAAGGGGTATAGCAATCAGCCCCAGCATTTT
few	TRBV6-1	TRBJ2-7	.	CASLALYEQYF	TGTGCCAGCTTAGCTCTTTACGAGCAGTACTTC
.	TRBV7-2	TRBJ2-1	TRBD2	CASSLGGGSIYNEQFF	TGTGCCAGCAGCTTAGGTGGCGGGAGTATATACAATGAGCAGTTCTTC
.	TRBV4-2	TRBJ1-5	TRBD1	CASSHVGTGGINQPQHF	TGTGCCAGCAGCCACGTCGGGACAGGGGGCATCAATCAGCCCCAGCATTTT
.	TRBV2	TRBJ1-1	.	CASRAEVNTEAFF	TGTGCCAGCAGAGCGGAAGTGAACACTGAAGCTTTCTTT
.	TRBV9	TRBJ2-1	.	CASSLSPSLEGEQFF	TGTGCCAGCAGCCTTAGTCCCAGTCTGGAAGGTGAGCAGTTCTTC
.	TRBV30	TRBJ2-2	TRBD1	CAWSGGTRTGPTNTGELFF	TGTGCCTGGAGTGGCGGGACGAGGACAGGGCCCACGAACACCGGGGAGCTGTTTTTT
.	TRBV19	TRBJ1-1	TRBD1	CASSIGTGSTEAFF	TGTGCCAGTAGTATAGGGACAGGGAGCACTGAAGCTTTCTTT
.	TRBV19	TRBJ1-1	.	CASTGGRDTEAFF	TGTGCCAGCACAGGCGGCCGGGATACTGAAGCTTTCTTT
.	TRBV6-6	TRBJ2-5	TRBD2	CASSYILAGGGTQYF	TGTGCCAGCAGTTACATCCTAGCGGGTGGTGGGACCCAGTACTTC
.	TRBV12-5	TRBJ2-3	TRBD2	CATGTGGLAADTQYF	TGTGCTACTGGAACTGGGGGACTAGCCGCAGATACGCAGTATTTT
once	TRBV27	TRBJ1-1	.	CASSFQGNTEAFF	TGTGCCAGCAGTTTTCAGGGCAACACTGAAGCTTTCTTT
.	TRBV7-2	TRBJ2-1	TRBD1	CASSLGQGPYNEQFF	TGTGCCAGCAGCTTAGGACAGGGCCCCTACAATGAGCAGTTCTTC
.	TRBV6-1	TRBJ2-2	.	CASTHSRPHTGELFF	TGTGCCAGCACTCATTCTCGGCCGCACACCGGGGAACTGTTTTTT
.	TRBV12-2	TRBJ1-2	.	CASRFPDRTDSVPHGYTF	TGTGCAAGTCGCTTTCCGGACAGGACCGACTCGGTGCCCCATGGCTACACCTTC
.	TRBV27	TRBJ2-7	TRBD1	CASSWRQGARYEQYF	TGTGCCAGCAGCTGGCGACAGGGGGCGCGGTACGAGCAGTACTTC
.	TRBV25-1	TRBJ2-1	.	CASSLGGGGSYNEQFF	TGTGCCAGCAGCCTTGGAGGGGGTGGCTCCTACAATGAGCAGTTCTTC
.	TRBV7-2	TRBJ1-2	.	CASSLSRDPFNYGYTF	TGTGCCAGCAGCTTATCCAGGGACCCTTTTAACTATGGCTACACCTTC